This T cell receptor beta chain was identified in a study of T cell responses to AZD1222 COVID-19 vaccine. The protocol was immunoSEQ multiplex PCR, while the TCRdb copy is restricted to in-frame clones and leaves out a portion. The sample consists of about 180,000 clones, around nine tenths of them appearing once. Study outcomes and limitations: Baseline serostatus was positive in only six AZD1222 recipients. A reported finding is that nearly half of spike-specific TCRs target unmutated variant regions. Spike was spanned by vaccine-associated CD4 TCRs, with dominance at 160-218 and 743-854.

Comments on this clone: What it binds is unknown.

The CDR3 spans 15 residues. V lost 0 bases and J 1 base, leaving 11 bases between the germline ends. Germline V gene lookup returns CDR1 SGDLS and CDR2 YYNGEE. The V call is TRBV9, the J call TRBJ2-7, with a tentative D call TRBD2 (6 bases). The origin of this receptor is an adult in good health. The source was peripheral blood, collected on day 0 of AZD1222 vaccination. The CDR3, as DNA: TGTGCCAGCAGCGTAGGGCGGGACCTGTCCTACGAGCAGTACTTC. This encodes CASSVGRDLSYEQYF.